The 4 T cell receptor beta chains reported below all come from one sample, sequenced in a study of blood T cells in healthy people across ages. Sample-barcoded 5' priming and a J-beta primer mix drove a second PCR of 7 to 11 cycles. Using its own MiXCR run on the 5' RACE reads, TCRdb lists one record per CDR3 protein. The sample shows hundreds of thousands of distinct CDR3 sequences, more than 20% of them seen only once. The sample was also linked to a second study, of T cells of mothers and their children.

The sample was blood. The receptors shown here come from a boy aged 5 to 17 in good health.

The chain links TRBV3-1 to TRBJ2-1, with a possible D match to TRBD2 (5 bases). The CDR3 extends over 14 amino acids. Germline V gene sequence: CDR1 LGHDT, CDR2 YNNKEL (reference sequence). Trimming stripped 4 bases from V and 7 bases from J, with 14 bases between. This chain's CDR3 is CASSLGPSLNEQFF. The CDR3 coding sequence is TGTGCCAGCAGCCTAGGACCTAGCCTAAATGAGCAGTTCTTC.

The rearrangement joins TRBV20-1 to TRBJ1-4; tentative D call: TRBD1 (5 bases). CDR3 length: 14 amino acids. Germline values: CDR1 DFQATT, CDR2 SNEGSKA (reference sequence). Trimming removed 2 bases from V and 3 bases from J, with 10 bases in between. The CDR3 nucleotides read TGCAGTGCTAGATCCGGGGGACCTAATGAAAAACTGTTTTTT. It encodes CSARSGGPNEKLFF.

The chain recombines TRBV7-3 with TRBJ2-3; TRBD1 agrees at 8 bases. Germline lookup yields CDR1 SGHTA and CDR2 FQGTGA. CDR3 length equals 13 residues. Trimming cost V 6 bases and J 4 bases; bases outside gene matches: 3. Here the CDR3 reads CASSSTGADTQYF. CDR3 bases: TGTGCCAGCAGTTCGACAGGGGCAGATACGCAGTATTTT.

The CDR3 DNA is TGCAGTGCTAGGAAAAGCGGTCCCTACAATGAGCAGTTCTTC. Its protein is CSARKSGPYNEQFF. This sequence joins TRBV20-1 and TRBJ2-1; tentative D call: TRBD2 (5 bases). Trimming removed 3 bases at V and 2 bases at J, with 11 bases between. This CDR3 contains 14 residues. Looked up from germline, CDR1 is DFQATT and CDR2 is SNEGSKA (reference sequence).